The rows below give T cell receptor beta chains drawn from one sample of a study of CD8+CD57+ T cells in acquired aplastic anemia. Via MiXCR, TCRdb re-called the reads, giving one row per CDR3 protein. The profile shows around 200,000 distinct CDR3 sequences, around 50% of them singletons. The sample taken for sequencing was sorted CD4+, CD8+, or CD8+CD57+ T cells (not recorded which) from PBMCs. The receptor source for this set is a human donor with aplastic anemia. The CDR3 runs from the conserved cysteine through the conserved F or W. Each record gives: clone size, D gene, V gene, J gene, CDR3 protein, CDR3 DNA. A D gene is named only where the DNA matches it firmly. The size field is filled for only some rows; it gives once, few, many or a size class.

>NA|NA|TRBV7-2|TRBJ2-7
CASSSRFLSYEQYF
TGTGCCAGCAGCTCAAGGTTCCTCTCCTACGAGCAGTACTTC
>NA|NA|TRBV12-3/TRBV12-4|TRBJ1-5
CASSPHGRKNQPQHF
TGTGCCAGCAGTCCCCATGGACGGAAAAATCAGCCCCAGCATTTT
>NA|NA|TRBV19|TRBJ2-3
CASSPDFSEAVSDTQYF
TGTGCCAGTAGTCCAGATTTCTCGGAAGCCGTCTCAGATACGCAGTATTTT
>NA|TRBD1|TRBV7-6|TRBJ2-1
CASSDGTGPYNEQFF
TGTGCCAGCAGCGATGGGACAGGCCCTTACAATGAGCAGTTCTTC
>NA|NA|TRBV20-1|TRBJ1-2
CSARDSQTGDYGYTF
TGCAGTGCTAGAGATAGTCAGACGGGAGACTATGGCTACACCTTC
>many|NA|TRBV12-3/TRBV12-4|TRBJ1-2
CASTKVEIWGYGYTF
TGTGCCAGCACCAAGGTGGAGATTTGGGGCTATGGCTACACCTTC
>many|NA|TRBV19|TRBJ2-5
CASSGWDTQETQYF
TGTGCCAGTAGTGGCTGGGACACTCAAGAGACCCAGTACTTC
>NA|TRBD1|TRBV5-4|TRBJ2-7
CASSPGQGGPYEQYF
TGTGCCAGCAGCCCGGGACAGGGTGGACCCTACGAGCAGTACTTC
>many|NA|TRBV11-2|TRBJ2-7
CASSLWGYAYEQYF
TGTGCCAGCAGCTTATGGGGTTACGCCTACGAGCAGTACTTC
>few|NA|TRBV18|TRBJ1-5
CASSPPSQGMGNQPQHF
TGTGCCAGCTCACCACCGAGCCAGGGTATGGGCAATCAGCCCCAGCATTTT
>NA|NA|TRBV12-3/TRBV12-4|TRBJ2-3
CASRPALADTQYF
TGTGCCAGCAGACCCGCCCTAGCGGATACGCAGTATTTT
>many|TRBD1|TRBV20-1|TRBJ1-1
CSARGQMNTEAFF
TGCAGTGCTAGGGGACAGATGAACACTGAAGCTTTCTTT